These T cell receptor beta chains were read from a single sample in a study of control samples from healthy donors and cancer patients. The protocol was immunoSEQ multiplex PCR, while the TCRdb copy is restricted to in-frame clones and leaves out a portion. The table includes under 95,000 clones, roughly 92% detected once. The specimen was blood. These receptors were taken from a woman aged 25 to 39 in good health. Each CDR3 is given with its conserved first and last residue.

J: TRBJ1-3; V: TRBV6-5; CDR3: CASSSGTPSGNTIYF
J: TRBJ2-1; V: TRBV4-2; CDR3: CASSQDGLAGGNEQFF
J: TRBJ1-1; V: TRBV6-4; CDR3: CASSRGGNTEAFF
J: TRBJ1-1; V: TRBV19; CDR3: CASSMYRGGTEAFF
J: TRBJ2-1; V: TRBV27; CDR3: CASRASGSAGGKQFF
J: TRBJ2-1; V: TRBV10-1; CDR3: CATWGWAYNEQFF
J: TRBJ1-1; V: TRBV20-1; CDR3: CSARDGSEAFF
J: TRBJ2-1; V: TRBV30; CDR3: CAWSVIFSGGAVYNEQFF
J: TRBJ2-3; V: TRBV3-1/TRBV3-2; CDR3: CASSQGRLAVAYF
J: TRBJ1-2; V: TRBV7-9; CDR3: CASSLARAGDGYTF
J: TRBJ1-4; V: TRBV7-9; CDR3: CASSLGTENEKLFF
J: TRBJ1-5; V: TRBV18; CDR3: CASSPGLNSNQPQHF
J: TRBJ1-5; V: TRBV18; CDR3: CASSPLAGAHSNQPQHF
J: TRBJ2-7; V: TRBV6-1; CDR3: CASTSGFYEQYF
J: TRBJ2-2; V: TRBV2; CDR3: CASSELEVANTGELFF
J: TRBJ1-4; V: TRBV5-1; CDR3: CASSFMGDRHEKLFF
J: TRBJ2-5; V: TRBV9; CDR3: CASSATSGKETQYF
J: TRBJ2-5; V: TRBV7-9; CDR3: CASSSRLYQETQYF
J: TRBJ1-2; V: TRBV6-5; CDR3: CATSGLYGYTF
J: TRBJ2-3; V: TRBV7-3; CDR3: CASSLTASGGIYTDTQYF
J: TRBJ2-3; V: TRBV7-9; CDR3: CASSSHLGLAGPTDTQYF
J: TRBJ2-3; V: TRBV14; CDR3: CASSQDGVENTQYF
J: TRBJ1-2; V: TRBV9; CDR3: CASSPSVPGAHYGYTF
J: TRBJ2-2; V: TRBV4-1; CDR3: CASSHSNTGELFF
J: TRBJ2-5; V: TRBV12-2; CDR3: CASRLYETGGKTQYF
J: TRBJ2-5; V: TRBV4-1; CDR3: CASSQEIHGTAYQETQYF
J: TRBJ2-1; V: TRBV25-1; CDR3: CASSESETPNNEQFF
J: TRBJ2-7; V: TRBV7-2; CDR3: CASSLTPGPYEQYF
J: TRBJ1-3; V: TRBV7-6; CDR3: CASSLAQTPGAGNTIYF
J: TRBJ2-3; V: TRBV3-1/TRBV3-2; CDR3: CASSHRVADTQYF
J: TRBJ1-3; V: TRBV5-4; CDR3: CASSSRGRYSGNTIYF
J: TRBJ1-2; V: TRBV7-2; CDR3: CASSPSDGPALGYTF
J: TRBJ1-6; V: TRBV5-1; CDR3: CASTRDRPNSSLHF
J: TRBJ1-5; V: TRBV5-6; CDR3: CASSLAGGGRVQPQHF
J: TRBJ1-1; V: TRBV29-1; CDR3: CSVVPHRNTEAFF
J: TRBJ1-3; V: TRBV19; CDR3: CASSIAPGRVSGNTIYF
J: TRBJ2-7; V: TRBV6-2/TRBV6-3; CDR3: CASSSHRLAGLSSYEQYF
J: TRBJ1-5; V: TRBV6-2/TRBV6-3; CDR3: CASSYSDRGGNQPQHF